These T cell receptor beta chains were read from a single sample in a study of blood T cell repertoires in COVID-19. The method was immunoSEQ multiplex PCR; TCRdb's version includes in-frame clones alone and lacks a portion of them. This table holds about 370,000 clones, more than 80% found once. The sample taken for sequencing was PBMCs or T cells enriched from blood (not recorded which). The receptors come from a young man who had recovered from COVID-19. The CDR3 runs from the conserved cysteine through the conserved F or W. A D gene is named only where the DNA matches it firmly. Only part of the rows carry a size: once, few, many, or a class if the clone is expanded.

clone_size	v_call	d_call	j_call	cdr3_aa	cdr3_nt
.	TRBV19	.	TRBJ1-1	CASSIPRGGTEAFF	TGTGCCAGTAGTATACCCAGGGGCGGCACTGAAGCTTTCTTT
.	TRBV24-1	.	TRBJ1-2	CATSDPRGGYTF	TGTGCCACCAGTGATCCGAGAGGGGGCTACACCTTC
.	TRBV24-1	TRBD2	TRBJ2-1	CATSAVVAGPNEQFF	TGTGCCACCAGTGCGGTGGTAGCGGGGCCGAATGAGCAGTTCTTC
.	TRBV6-2/TRBV6-3	TRBD1	TRBJ2-7	CASSSRDRLYEQYF	TGTGCCAGCAGTTCCCGGGACAGGTTGTACGAGCAGTACTTC
.	TRBV29-1	TRBD1	TRBJ2-5	CSVATGEMGTQYF	TGCAGCGTGGCGACAGGGGAGATGGGGACCCAGTACTTC
many	TRBV7-9	TRBD1	TRBJ1-6	CASSPPGQGSPLHF	TGTGCCAGCAGCCCCCCGGGACAGGGGTCACCCCTCCACTTT
.	TRBV30	.	TRBJ1-1	CAWSVFPDKNTEAFF	TGTGCCTGGAGTGTATTCCCAGACAAGAACACTGAAGCTTTCTTT
.	TRBV5-4	TRBD1	TRBJ2-7	CASSDAGTGGYEQYF	TGTGCCAGCAGCGACGCCGGGACAGGGGGCTACGAGCAGTACTTC
.	TRBV4-1	TRBD2	TRBJ2-1	CASSPPPGASGGYNEQFF	TGCGCCAGCAGCCCTCCCCCCGGGGCTAGCGGGGGTTACAATGAGCAGTTCTTC
.	TRBV9	.	TRBJ1-1	CASGGSNTEAFF	TGTGCCAGCGGGGGCTCGAACACTGAAGCTTTCTTT
.	TRBV30	.	TRBJ1-4	CAWKLGPGLMGKLFF	TGTGCCTGGAAGTTGGGTCCAGGGCTTATGGGAAAACTGTTTTTT
.	TRBV27	.	TRBJ2-7	CASSSTLPSYEQYF	TGTGCCAGCAGTTCTACTTTACCTTCCTACGAGCAGTACTTC
.	TRBV4-1	TRBD2	TRBJ2-3	CASSHGTSGSTDTQYF	TGCGCCAGCAGCCACGGGACTAGCGGCAGCACAGATACGCAGTATTTT
.	TRBV6-4	TRBD1	TRBJ1-2	CASSLGQGGNYGYTF	TGTGCCAGCAGTTTGGGACAGGGTGGTAACTATGGCTACACCTTC
.	TRBV15	.	TRBJ2-7	CATSSDAGTYEQYF	TGTGCCACCAGTTCCGATGCGGGAACCTACGAGCAGTACTTC
few	TRBV11-3	.	TRBJ1-1	CASSLVWRANTEAFF	TGTGCCAGCAGCTTAGTTTGGCGGGCGAACACTGAAGCTTTCTTT